A single sample is the source of the 19 T cell receptor beta chains below, sequenced in a study of OX40 agonist ivuxolimab in advanced cancers. Sequencing was performed with immunoSEQ multiplex PCR; in TCRdb, only in-frame clones are kept and a portion is missing. Altogether about 53,000 clones are present, over 75% being singletons, with the ten largest covering about 1.6%. The material sequenced was CD4+ or CD8+ T cells sorted from blood, taken in a trial of the OX40 agonist ivuxolimab. These receptors were collected from an adult with an advanced solid tumor such as melanoma, head and neck, liver or kidney cancer.

This chain connects TRBV27 to TRBJ2-7; 9 bases are shared with TRBD1. With V trimmed by 5 bases and J by 2 bases, 7 bases remained unmatched. Germline CDR1 is MNHEY and CDR2 is SMNVEV (reference sequence). This CDR3 comprises 15 residues. CDR3 sequence reads: CASSLGQGKTYEQYF. CDR3 bases: TGTGCCAGCAGTCTGGGACAGGGAAAAACCTACGAGCAGTACTTC.

The J gene is TRBJ1-2, the V gene TRBV18, with a weak D call TRBD1 (6 bases). V was pared by 3 bases and J by 8 bases, with 19 bases between. The CDR3 extends over 15 amino acids. The germline V gene encodes CDR1 KGHSH and CDR2 LQKENI. CDR3 sequence (DNA): TGTGCCAGCTCACCGCGGGACATTCTCTTGGGGGGCTACACCTTC. Its protein is CASSPRDILLGGYTF.

This chain joins TRBV11-2 and TRBJ2-7; no reliable D call. The CDR3 runs to 15 residues. Looked up from germline, CDR1 is SGHAT and CDR2 is FQNNGV. Trimming pared 4 bases from V and 4 bases from J, leaving 17 bases between. The CDR3 sequence: CASSSNPESGYEQYF. DNA for the CDR3: TGTGCCAGCAGCTCCAATCCGGAATCAGGATACGAGCAGTACTTC.

The chain is built from TRBV30 and TRBJ1-2; TRBD1 matches at 7 bases. There are 14 residues in the CDR3. CDR1 GTSNPN and CDR2 SVGIG come from the germline V gene (reference sequence). After removal of 4 bases from V and 6 bases from J, the junction contained 11 bases not matched to a gene. The CDR3 loop reads CAWKGQVWGDGYTF. CDR3 DNA sequence: TGTGCCTGGAAAGGACAGGTGTGGGGAGATGGCTACACCTTC.

This sequence joins TRBV5-1 and TRBJ1-1; TRBD1 might be the D (6 bases). Trimming shortened V by 1 base and J by 0 bases, and 7 bases separated the two germline ends. The CDR3 totals 14 residues. Looked up from germline, CDR1 is SGHRS and CDR2 is YFSETQ. In DNA, the CDR3 is TGCGCCAGCAGCTTGACAGGGATGAACACTGAAGCTTTCTTT. Protein sequence: CASSLTGMNTEAFF.

The chain has TRBV27 and TRBJ2-3; D uncertain. Trimming took 0 bases from V and 0 from J, leaving 13 bases between them. Germline CDR1 reads MNHEY; CDR2 reads SMNVEV (reference sequence). This CDR3 comprises 17 residues. The CDR3 coding sequence is TGTGCCAGCAGTTTATCGATGGCAGCATTCAGCACAGATACGCAGTATTTT. Its protein is CASSLSMAAFSTDTQYF.

This clone was counted once. An end of the junction does not agree with germline; a read error may underlie this. The chain has TRBV7-2 and TRBJ2-6; perhaps TRBD1 as D (5 bases). This CDR3 is 14 amino acids long. Germline V lookup: CDR1 SGHTA, CDR2 FQGNSA. In DNA form, the CDR3 reads TGTGCCAGCAGCTTTAGCTCTGGGGCCAACGTCCTGATTTTC. Its translation: CASSFSSGANVLIF.

The chain has TRBV7-3 and TRBJ2-5; TRBD1 matches at 7 bases. CDR3 length: 14 residues. The J segment lost 3 bases and the V segment lost 5 bases, leaving 6 bases of the junction unmatched. Germline-derived CDR1 and CDR2 are SGHTA and FQGTGA. This CDR3 reads CASSPGTAKETQYF. The CDR3 DNA reads as TGTGCCAGCAGCCCGGGGACAGCCAAAGAGACCCAGTACTTC.

As DNA, the CDR3 is TGTGCCAGTGCTATTCAAGAGACCCAGTACTTC. Protein product: CASAIQETQYF. The chain combines TRBV2 with TRBJ2-5; D not certain. This CDR3 has 11 amino acids. The germline V and J ends were trimmed by 9 bases and 2 bases, with 7 bases remaining between them. Germline V CDR1 and CDR2: SNHLY, FYNNEI.

This sequence joins TRBV9 and TRBJ2-1; TRBD2 agrees at 11 bases. Germline V gene sequence: CDR1 SGDLS, CDR2 YYNGEE. Trimming removed 7 bases from V and 7 bases from J; junction bases left unmatched: 10. The CDR3 runs to 15 residues. CDR3 amino acids: CASSLMTSGINEQFF. The DNA of the CDR3 is TGTGCCAGCTCCCTAATGACTAGCGGGATAAATGAGCAGTTCTTC. The full variable domain, with the rest looked up from reference TRBV9 and TRBJ2-1, is DSGVTQTPKHLITATGQRVTLRCSPRSGDLSVYWYQQSLDQGLQFLIQYYNGEERAKGNILERFSAQQFPDLHSELNLSSLELGDSALYFCASSLMTSGINEQFFGPGTRLTVL.

The V call is TRBV18, the J call TRBJ2-5, with D unresolved. CDR1 and CDR2 from the germline V gene are KGHSH and LQKENI. CDR3 length: 12 residues. Between the trimmed V and J ends, which lost 2 bases and 5 bases, there was a span of 6 bases. The CDR3 is CASSPGRETQYF. The CDR3 DNA follows: TGTGCCAGCTCACCAGGAAGGGAGACCCAGTACTTC.

The sample holds a few counts of this clone. The chain employs TRBV6-5 and TRBJ1-2; unclear D gene. The germline gives CDR1 MNHEY, CDR2 SVGAGI. Trimming stripped 2 bases from V and 6 bases from J, with 16 bases between. The CDR3 totals 15 residues. CDR3 bases: TGTGCCAGCAGTTACCATCGAGGAGGGAACAATGGCTACACCTTC. It encodes CASSYHRGGNNGYTF.

The chain combines TRBV5-1 with TRBJ1-1; perhaps TRBD1 as D (6 bases). Germline V gene sequence: CDR1 SGHRS, CDR2 YFSETQ. Trimming shortened V by 4 bases and J by 3 bases, and 16 bases separated the two germline ends. There are 15 residues in the CDR3. This CDR3 reads CASSPRGRGDTEAFF. The CDR3, as DNA: TGCGCCAGCAGCCCGCGGGGGCGGGGGGACACTGAAGCTTTCTTT.

In this sample, this clone turned up once. This chain uses TRBV28 with TRBJ1-3, with TRBD1 as a possible D gene (5 bases). The CDR3 contains 17 residues. V was clipped by 6 bases and J by 3 bases, with 21 bases between them. Per the germline V gene, CDR1 is MDHEN and CDR2 is SYDVKM. As DNA, the CDR3 is TGTGCCAGCAGCTCCCCCTTAGGTGGGGCATTTGGAAACACCATATATTTT. It is translated as CASSSPLGGAFGNTIYF.

This chain links TRBV19 with TRBJ2-5, with 12 nucleotides matching TRBD1. J lost 5 bases, V lost 7 bases, and 8 bases had no gene match. The CDR3 is made up of 15 amino acids. Per germline, CDR1 LNHDA and CDR2 SQIVND (reference sequence). In nucleotides, the CDR3 is TGTGCCAGTACCGCCGGGACAGGGGGCAGGGAGACCCAGTACTTC. Its protein product is CASTAGTGGRETQYF.

This clone has only one observation. The rearrangement uses TRBV7-6 and TRBJ2-1; 9 nucleotides agree with TRBD2. V lost 2 bases to trimming and J lost 0 bases; unmatched junction nucleotides: 8. This CDR3 comprises 18 residues. CDR1 is SGHVS and CDR2 is FNYEAQ in the germline V gene. This CDR3 is CASSLLPSGTSSYNEQFF. The CDR3 nucleotides read TGTGCCAGCAGCTTATTGCCTAGCGGGACCAGCTCCTACAATGAGCAGTTCTTC.

The count of this clone is one. The chain is built from TRBV7-3 and TRBJ2-2; no clear D gene. Trimming took 2 bases from V and 1 from J, leaving 5 bases between them. Germline V gives CDR1 SGHTA, CDR2 FQGTGA. The CDR3 contains 14 residues. The CDR3: CASSLGQNTGELFF. CDR3 nucleotide sequence: TGTGCCAGCAGCTTAGGGCAGAACACCGGGGAGCTGTTTTTT.

CDR3 nucleotide sequence: TGTGCCAGCAGCTTTCAGGGTTGGAATGAAAAACTGTTTTTT. Translation gives CASSFQGWNEKLFF. The chain couples TRBV11-2 to TRBJ1-4; D perhaps matches TRBD1 (5 bases). The CDR3 contains 14 residues. The V gene lost 3 bases and the J gene lost 5 bases, with 10 bases spanning the gap. Germline CDR1 and CDR2: SGHAT and FQNNGV.

V is TRBV7-6 and J is TRBJ1-5; D is possibly TRBD1 (6 bases). The CDR3 is made up of 14 amino acids. Trimming stripped 4 bases from V and 3 bases from J, with 10 bases between. Germline values: CDR1 SGHVS, CDR2 FNYEAQ. CDR3: CASSSRGVNQPQHF. The CDR3 DNA sequence: TGTGCCAGCAGCTCCAGGGGCGTCAATCAGCCCCAGCATTTT.